Each of the 19 T cell receptor beta chains below was sequenced from the same sample in a study of blood T cell repertoires in COVID-19. The data were produced by immunoSEQ multiplex PCR, yet TCRdb's version contains in-frame clones alone and is incomplete. The sample holds some 150,000 clones; about 86% are singletons and the top ten take approximately 9%. Input material: peripheral blood. The receptor set was obtained from a woman aged 50 to 60 with active or convalescent COVID-19.

This chain joins TRBV19 and TRBJ1-1, with TRBD1 identical over 10 bases. CDR1 and CDR2 (germline): LNHDA, SQIVND (reference sequence). Trimming at V came to 5 bases and at J to 1 base, leaving 13 bases not matched to a gene. The CDR3 extends over 18 amino acids. The CDR3 region has the DNA TGTGCCAGTAGTGAGCGACAGGGGGCGCGGGACTCGAACACTGAAGCTTTCTTT. Its translation is CASSERQGARDSNTEAFF.

This clone was seen once. The chain is built from TRBV6-5 and TRBJ1-1, with D perhaps TRBD1 (5 bases). CDR1 MNHEY and CDR2 SVGAGI come from the germline V gene. This CDR3 contains 14 residues. The germline V and J ends were trimmed by 0 bases and 1 base, with 6 bases remaining between them. The CDR3 nucleotides read TGTGCCAGCAGTTACTCGCAGGGGAACACTGAAGCTTTCTTT. It yields the protein CASSYSQGNTEAFF.

The genes are TRBV18 and TRBJ1-2, with 7 bases matching TRBD1. V trimming: 6 bases; J trimming: 6 bases; junction bases outside the gene matches: 7. CDR1 and CDR2 (germline): KGHSH, LQKENI. The CDR3 is 13 amino acids. This CDR3 reads CASSPGQLNGYTF. CDR3 nucleotides: TGTGCCAGCTCGCCGGGACAGCTAAATGGCTACACCTTC.

V gene TRBV7-9 combines with J gene TRBJ2-7; D ambiguous. Trimming shortened V by 3 bases and J by 4 bases, and 7 bases separated the two germline ends. The CDR3 has 12 residues. Per the germline V gene, CDR1 is SEHNR and CDR2 is FQNEAQ (reference sequence). The CDR3 here is CASSFGDYEQYF. CDR3 DNA: TGTGCCAGCAGCTTTGGAGATTACGAGCAGTACTTC.

J is TRBJ1-4 and V is TRBV7-2; D remains unclear. The ends were cut back, 5 bases at V and 2 bases at J, with 12 bases in the middle. CDR1 SGHTA and CDR2 FQGNSA come from the germline V gene. The CDR3 loop spans 15 amino acids. The CDR3 DNA is TGTGCCAGCAGCCCAGGTCTGAAGACTAATGAAAAACTGTTTTTT. Amino acid sequence: CASSPGLKTNEKLFF.

The rearrangement uses TRBV5-1 and TRBJ1-5, with D perhaps matching TRBD1 (6 bases). This CDR3 spans 14 amino acids. V lost 3 bases and J lost 6, with 13 bases in between. Per germline, CDR1 SGHRS and CDR2 YFSETQ. The CDR3 spells CASSSGGLGQPQHF. The CDR3 region has the DNA TGCGCCAGCAGCTCGGGGGGCCTAGGTCAGCCCCAGCATTTT. The whole variable domain, filled in from reference TRBV5-1 and TRBJ1-5, reads KAGVTQTPRYLIKTRGQQVTLSCSPISGHRSVSWYQQTPGQGLQFLFEYFSETQRNKGNFPGRFSGRQFSNSRSEMNVSTLELGDSALYLCASSSGGLGQPQHFGDGTRLSIL.

The chain recombines TRBV5-6 with TRBJ2-2; D uncertain. The CDR3 runs 16 residues. With 2 bases removed from V and 5 bases from J, the gap between germline ends came to 16 bases. Germline V gene sequence: CDR1 SGHDT, CDR2 YYEEEE. CDR3 sequence reads: CASSLYSHSITGELFF. For the CDR3, the DNA is TGTGCCAGCAGCTTATACAGTCATAGTATAACCGGGGAGCTGTTTTTT.

The chain combines TRBV4-1 with TRBJ1-2; 7 nucleotides match TRBD1. The CDR3 has 17 amino acids. From germline, CDR1 is MGHRA and CDR2 YSYEKL. V was clipped by 4 bases and J by 1 base; unmatched bases: 12. For the CDR3, the DNA is TGCGCCAGCAGCCCGATGAATACAGGGGAGGATAACTATGGCTACACCTTC. Protein sequence: CASSPMNTGEDNYGYTF.

The chain carries TRBV7-6 and TRBJ2-7; 7 nucleotides match TRBD2. Trimming removed 3 bases from V and 1 base from J; junction bases left unmatched: 9. Germline V gene sequence: CDR1 SGHVS, CDR2 FNYEAQ. The CDR3 spans 16 residues. CDR3: CASSLGLGGLSYEQYF. The DNA of the CDR3 is TGTGCCAGCAGCTTGGGGTTGGGGGGACTATCCTACGAGCAGTACTTC.

In nucleotides, the CDR3 is TGTGCCAGCAGCCAGATCTGGGGGGACTATGGCTACACCTTC. As protein: CASSQIWGDYGYTF. The chain joins TRBV9 to TRBJ1-2; a weak D match, TRBD1 (5 bases). Trimming shortened V by 4 bases and J by 3 bases, and 13 bases separated the two germline ends. The CDR3 sequence is 14 residues long. Germline V CDR1 and CDR2: SGDLS, YYNGEE.

V and J are TRBV18 and TRBJ2-1; weak D call: TRBD2 (5 bases). Trimming left V 4 bases short and J 0 bases short, with 13 bases between. CDR3 length equals 16 residues. Germline lookup yields CDR1 KGHSH and CDR2 LQKENI. The CDR3 region has the DNA TGTGCCAGCTCACTAGAAGACTACACCTCCTACAATGAGCAGTTCTTC. Residues: CASSLEDYTSYNEQFF.

The chain recombines TRBV24-1 with TRBJ1-2, with TRBD1 identical over 7 bases. The CDR3 contains 17 residues. V lost 2 bases and J lost 0; bases outside the gene matches: 8. Germline V gene data show CDR1 as KGHDR and CDR2 as SFDVKD. The CDR3 loop reads CATSDSQTGLANYGYTF. In DNA form, the CDR3 reads TGTGCCACCAGTGATTCACAGACAGGGCTAGCTAACTATGGCTACACCTTC.

The J gene is TRBJ2-7, the V gene TRBV11-2; TRBD2 matches 12 bases. CDR3 length: 14 amino acids. V was pared by 3 bases and J by 7 bases, with 4 bases of the junction left unmatched. Germline CDR1 SGHAT, CDR2 FQNNGV. This CDR3 reads CASSFLAGGLEQYF. For the CDR3, the DNA is TGTGCCAGCAGCTTTCTAGCGGGGGGGTTGGAGCAGTACTTC.

V and J are TRBV3-1 (or the pseudogene TRBV3-2) and TRBJ1-6; perhaps TRBD1 as D (5 bases). The CDR3 loop spans 14 amino acids. Per germline, CDR1 LGHDT and CDR2 YNNKEL (reference sequence). The ends were cut back, 1 base at V and 7 bases at J, with 8 bases in the middle. CDR3 in amino acids: CASSQVAGNSPLHF. Written as DNA, the CDR3 is TGTGCCAGCAGCCAAGTGGCAGGGAATTCACCCCTCCACTTT.

The J gene is TRBJ2-1, the V gene TRBV9, with D perhaps TRBD1 (6 bases). CDR1 SGDLS and CDR2 YYNGEE come from the germline V gene. CDR3 size: 16 residues. V was cut by 0 bases and J by 5 bases, with 15 bases left in between. Here the CDR3 reads CASSVGKAWGHNEQFF. DNA of the CDR3: TGTGCCAGCAGCGTAGGGAAGGCCTGGGGGCACAATGAGCAGTTCTTC.

In nucleotides, the CDR3 is TGTGCCAGCAGCTTCTTTCAGGGAGGGGGGACTGAAGCTTTCTTT. Translated: CASSFFQGGGTEAFF. The rearrangement links TRBV5-4 to TRBJ1-1; tentatively, D is TRBD1 (6 bases). CDR3 size: 15 residues. V lost 2 bases to trimming and J lost 5 bases, with 16 bases between them. CDR1 and CDR2 (germline): SGHNT, YYREEE (reference sequence).

The rearrangement uses TRBV6-5 and TRBJ2-7, with 9 bases lining up with TRBD1. Losses at the gene ends were 6 bases for V and 5 bases for J; bases not matched to a gene: 8. CDR3 size: 14 residues. CDR1 MNHEY and CDR2 SVGAGI come from the germline V gene. CDR3 nucleotides: TGTGCCAGCAGGAAGACAGGGGGTGTGGACGAGCAGTACTTC. Its translation is CASRKTGGVDEQYF.

The CDR3 reads CASTGLAGDTDTQYF. CDR3 DNA sequence: TGTGCCAGCACCGGACTAGCGGGAGACACAGATACGCAGTATTTT. J is TRBJ2-3 and V is TRBV2; 13 nucleotides agree with TRBD2. V shed 7 bases and J 2 bases; nucleotides not matched to a gene: 3. Looked up from germline, CDR1 is SNHLY and CDR2 is FYNNEI. The CDR3 length is 15 residues. Looking up the rest from reference TRBV2 and TRBJ2-3 gives the full variable domain: EPEVTQTPSHQVTQMGQEVILRCVPISNHLYFYWYRQILGQKVEFLVSFYNNEISEKSEIFDDQFSVERPDGSNFTLKIRSTKLEDSAMYFCASTGLAGDTDTQYFGPGTRLTVL.

The chain couples TRBV29-1 to TRBJ2-2; TRBD1 aligns across 7 bases. The germline CDR1 and CDR2 sequences are SQVTM and ANQGSEA. The ends lost 4 bases at V and 0 bases at J; junction bases unmatched: 5. This CDR3 is built from 15 residues. In DNA, the CDR3 is TGCAGCGTTGGAGTCGGGACAGCGAACACCGGGGAGCTGTTTTTT. It yields the protein CSVGVGTANTGELFF.